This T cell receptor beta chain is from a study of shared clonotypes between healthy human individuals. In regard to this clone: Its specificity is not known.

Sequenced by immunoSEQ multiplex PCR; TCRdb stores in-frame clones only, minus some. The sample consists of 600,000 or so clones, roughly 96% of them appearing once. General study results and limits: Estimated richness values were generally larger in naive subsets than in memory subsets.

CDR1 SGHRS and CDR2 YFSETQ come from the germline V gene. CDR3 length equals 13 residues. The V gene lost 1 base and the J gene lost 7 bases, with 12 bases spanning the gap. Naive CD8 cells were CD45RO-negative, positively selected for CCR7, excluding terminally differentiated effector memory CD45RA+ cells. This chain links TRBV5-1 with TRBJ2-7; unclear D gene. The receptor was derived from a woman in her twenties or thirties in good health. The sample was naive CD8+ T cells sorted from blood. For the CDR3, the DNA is TGCGCCAGCAGCTTGTTTGCCGGAAGGGAGCAGTACTTC. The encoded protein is CASSLFAGREQYF.